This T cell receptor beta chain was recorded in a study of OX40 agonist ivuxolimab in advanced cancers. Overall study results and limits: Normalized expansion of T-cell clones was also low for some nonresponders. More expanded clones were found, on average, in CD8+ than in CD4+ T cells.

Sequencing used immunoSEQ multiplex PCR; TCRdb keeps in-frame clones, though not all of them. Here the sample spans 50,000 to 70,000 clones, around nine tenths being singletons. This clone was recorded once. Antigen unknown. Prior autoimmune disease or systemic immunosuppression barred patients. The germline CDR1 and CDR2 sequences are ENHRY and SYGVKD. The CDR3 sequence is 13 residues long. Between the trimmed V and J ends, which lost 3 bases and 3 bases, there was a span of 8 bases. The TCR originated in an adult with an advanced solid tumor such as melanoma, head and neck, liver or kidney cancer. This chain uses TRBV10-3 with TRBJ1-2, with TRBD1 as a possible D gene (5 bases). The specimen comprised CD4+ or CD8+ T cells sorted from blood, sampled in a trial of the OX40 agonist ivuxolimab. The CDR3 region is CAISEGDDYGYTF. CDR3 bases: TGTGCCATCAGTGAAGGGGATGACTATGGCTACACCTTC.